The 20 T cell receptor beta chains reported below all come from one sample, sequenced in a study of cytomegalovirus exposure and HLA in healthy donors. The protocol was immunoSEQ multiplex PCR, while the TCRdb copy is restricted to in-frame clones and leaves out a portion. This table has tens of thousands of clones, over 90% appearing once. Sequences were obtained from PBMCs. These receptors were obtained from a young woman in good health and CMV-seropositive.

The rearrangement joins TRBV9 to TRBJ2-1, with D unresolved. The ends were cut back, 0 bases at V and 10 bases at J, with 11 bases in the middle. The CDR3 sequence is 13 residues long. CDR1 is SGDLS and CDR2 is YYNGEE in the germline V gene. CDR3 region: CASSVGRSVEQFF. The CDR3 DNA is TGTGCCAGCAGCGTAGGAAGGAGCGTCGAGCAGTTCTTC.

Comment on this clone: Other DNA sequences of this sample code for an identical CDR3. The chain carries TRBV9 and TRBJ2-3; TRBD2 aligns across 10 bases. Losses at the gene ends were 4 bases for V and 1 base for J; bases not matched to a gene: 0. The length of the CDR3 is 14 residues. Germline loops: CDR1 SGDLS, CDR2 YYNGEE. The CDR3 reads CASSLAGGTDTQYF. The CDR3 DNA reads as TGTGCCAGCAGCCTAGCGGGGGGCACAGATACGCAGTATTTT.

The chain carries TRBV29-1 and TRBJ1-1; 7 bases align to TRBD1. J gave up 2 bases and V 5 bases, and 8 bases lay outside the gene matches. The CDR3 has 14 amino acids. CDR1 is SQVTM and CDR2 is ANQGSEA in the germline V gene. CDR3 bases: TGCAGCGTTTCATGGGACAGCTCCAACACTGAAGCTTTCTTT. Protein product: CSVSWDSSNTEAFF.

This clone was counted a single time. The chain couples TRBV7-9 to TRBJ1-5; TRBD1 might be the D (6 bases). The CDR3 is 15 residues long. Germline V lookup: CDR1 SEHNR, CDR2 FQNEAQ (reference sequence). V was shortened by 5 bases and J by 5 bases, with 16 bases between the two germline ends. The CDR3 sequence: CASSAEAGAYQPQHF. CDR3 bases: TGTGCCAGCAGCGCAGAGGCAGGGGCTTATCAGCCCCAGCATTTT.

In nucleotides, the CDR3 is TGTGCCAGCAGCACACACAGATTGGAGACCCAGTACTTC. Its translation is CASSTHRLETQYF. The gene calls are TRBV28 and TRBJ2-5; D gene uncertain. CDR1 MDHEN and CDR2 SYDVKM come from the germline V gene. The length of the CDR3 is 13 residues. Deletions cut 6 bases from V and 5 bases from J, with 13 bases between. The full variable domain, in which reference TRBV28 and TRBJ2-5 provide the parts outside the CDR3, is DVKVTQSSRYLVKRTGEKVFLECVQDMDHENMFWYRQDPGLGLRLIYFSYDVKMKEKGDIPEGYSVSREKKERFSLILESASTNQTSMYLCASSTHRLETQYFGPGTRLLVL.

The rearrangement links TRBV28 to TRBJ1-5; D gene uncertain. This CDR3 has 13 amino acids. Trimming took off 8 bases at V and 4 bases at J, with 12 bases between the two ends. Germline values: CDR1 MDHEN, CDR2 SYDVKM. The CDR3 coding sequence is TGTGCCAGCCGTTGGAGATTGAATCAGCCCCAGCATTTT. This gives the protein CASRWRLNQPQHF.

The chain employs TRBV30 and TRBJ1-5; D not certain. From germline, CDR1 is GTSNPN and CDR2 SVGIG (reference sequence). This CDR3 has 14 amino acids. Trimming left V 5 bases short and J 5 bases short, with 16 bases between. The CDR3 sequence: CAWSAGRRDQPQHF. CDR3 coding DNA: TGTGCCTGGTCAGCCGGGAGACGAGATCAGCCCCAGCATTTT.

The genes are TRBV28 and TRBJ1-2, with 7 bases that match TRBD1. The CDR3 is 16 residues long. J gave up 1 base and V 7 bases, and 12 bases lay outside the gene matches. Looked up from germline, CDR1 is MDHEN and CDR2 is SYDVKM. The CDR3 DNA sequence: TGTGCCAGCACCTACGGGACAGCCGCCTATAACTATGGCTACACCTTC. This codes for CASTYGTAAYNYGYTF.

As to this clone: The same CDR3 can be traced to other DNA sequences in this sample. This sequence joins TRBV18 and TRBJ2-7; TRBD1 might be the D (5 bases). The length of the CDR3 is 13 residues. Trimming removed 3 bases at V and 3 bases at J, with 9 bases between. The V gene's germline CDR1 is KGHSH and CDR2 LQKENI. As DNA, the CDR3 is TGTGCCAGCTCACCCCAGACAGACTACGAGCAGTACTTC. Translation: CASSPQTDYEQYF.

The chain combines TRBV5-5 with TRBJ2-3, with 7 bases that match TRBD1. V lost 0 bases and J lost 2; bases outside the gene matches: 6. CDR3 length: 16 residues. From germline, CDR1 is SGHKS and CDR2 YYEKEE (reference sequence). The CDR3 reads CASSLVAGGSTDTQYF. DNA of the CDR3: TGTGCCAGCAGCTTGGTGGCAGGGGGTTCCACAGATACGCAGTATTTT.

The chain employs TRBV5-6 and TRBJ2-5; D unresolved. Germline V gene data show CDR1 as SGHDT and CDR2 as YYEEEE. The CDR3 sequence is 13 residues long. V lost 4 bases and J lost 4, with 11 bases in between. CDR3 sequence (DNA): TGTGCCAGCAGCCCCCAGGCAAGAGAGACCCAGTACTTC. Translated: CASSPQARETQYF. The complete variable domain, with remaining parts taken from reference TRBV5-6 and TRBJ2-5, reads DAGVTQSPTHLIKTRGQQVTLRCSPKSGHDTVSWYQQALGQGPQFIFQYYEEEERQRGNFPDRFSGHQFPNYSSELNVNALLLGDSALYLCASSPQARETQYFGPGTRLLVL.

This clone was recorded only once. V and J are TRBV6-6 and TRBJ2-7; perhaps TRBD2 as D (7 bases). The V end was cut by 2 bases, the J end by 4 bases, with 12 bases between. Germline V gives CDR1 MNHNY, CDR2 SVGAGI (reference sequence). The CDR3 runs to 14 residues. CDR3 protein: CASSYGGAGYEQYF. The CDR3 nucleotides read TGTGCCAGCAGTTACGGGGGGGCCGGGTACGAGCAGTACTTC.

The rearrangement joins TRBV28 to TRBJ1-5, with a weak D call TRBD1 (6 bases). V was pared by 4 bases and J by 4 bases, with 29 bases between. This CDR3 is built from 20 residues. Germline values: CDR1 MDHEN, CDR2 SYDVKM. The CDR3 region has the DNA TGTGCCAGCAGTTGGGAGACAGGCGGTCAAACGGAGGTAGCAAATCAGCCCCAGCATTTT. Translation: CASSWETGGQTEVANQPQHF.

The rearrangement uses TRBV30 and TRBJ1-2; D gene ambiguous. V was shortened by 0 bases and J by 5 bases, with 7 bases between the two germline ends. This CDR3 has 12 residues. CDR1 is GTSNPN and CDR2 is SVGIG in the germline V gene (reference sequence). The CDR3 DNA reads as TGTGCCTGGAGTGTAACGGGGTATGGCTACACCTTC. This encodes CAWSVTGYGYTF.

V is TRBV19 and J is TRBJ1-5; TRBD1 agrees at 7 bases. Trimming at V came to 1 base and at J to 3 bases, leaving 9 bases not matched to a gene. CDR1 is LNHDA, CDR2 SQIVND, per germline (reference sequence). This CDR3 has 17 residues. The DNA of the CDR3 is TGTGCCAGTAGTATAGGAACTCCGGGACAGACCAATCAGCCCCAGCATTTT. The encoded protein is CASSIGTPGQTNQPQHF.

CDR3 nucleotides: TGTGCCAGCGAAGATACGGTCTACGAGCAGTACTTC. It codes for CASEDTVYEQYF. The chain links TRBV28 to TRBJ2-7; D gene ambiguous. Germline V CDR1 and CDR2: MDHEN, SYDVKM. Between the trimmed V and J ends, which lost 8 bases and 3 bases, there was a span of 11 bases. The CDR3 extends over 12 amino acids.

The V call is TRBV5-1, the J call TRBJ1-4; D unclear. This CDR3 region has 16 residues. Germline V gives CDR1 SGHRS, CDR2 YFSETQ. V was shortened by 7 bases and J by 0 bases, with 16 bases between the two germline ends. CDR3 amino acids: CASSPGNPATNEKLFF. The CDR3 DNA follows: TGCGCCAGCTCCCCCGGGAACCCTGCAACTAATGAAAAACTGTTTTTT. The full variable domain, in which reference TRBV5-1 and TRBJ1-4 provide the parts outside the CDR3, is KAGVTQTPRYLIKTRGQQVTLSCSPISGHRSVSWYQQTPGQGLQFLFEYFSETQRNKGNFPGRFSGRQFSNSRSEMNVSTLELGDSALYLCASSPGNPATNEKLFFGSGTQLSVL.

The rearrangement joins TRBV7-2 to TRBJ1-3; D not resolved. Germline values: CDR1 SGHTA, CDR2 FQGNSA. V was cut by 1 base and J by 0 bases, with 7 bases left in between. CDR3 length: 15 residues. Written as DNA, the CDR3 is TGTGCCAGCAGCTTAGACAGCCCCTCTGGAAACACCATATATTTT. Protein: CASSLDSPSGNTIYF.

CDR3 sequence: CASSWTGVNSNQPQHF. CDR3 nucleotides: TGTGCCAGCAGTTGGACAGGGGTTAATAGCAATCAGCCCCAGCATTTT. V usage is TRBV27 and J usage is TRBJ1-5, with TRBD1 identical over 9 bases. This CDR3 spans 16 amino acids. Trimming at V came to 4 bases and at J to 0 bases, leaving 4 bases not matched to a gene. CDR1 is MNHEY, CDR2 SMNVEV, per germline (reference sequence).

CDR3 protein: CASSPRPGWAGSSQPQHF. CDR3 bases: TGTGCCAGCAGTCCTAGACCAGGGTGGGCAGGATCGTCTCAGCCCCAGCATTTT. The chain links TRBV27 to TRBJ1-5; D might be TRBD1 (5 bases). Trimming removed 5 bases at V and 6 bases at J, with 26 bases between. Germline assignment: CDR1 MNHEY and CDR2 SMNVEV (reference sequence). The CDR3 is 18 amino acids.